Listed here are 20 T cell receptor beta chains from one sample, sequenced in a study of cytomegalovirus exposure and HLA in healthy donors. Vbeta (60) and Jbeta (13) primers were used in the PCR. Sequencing was performed with immunoSEQ multiplex PCR; in TCRdb, only in-frame clones are kept and a portion is missing. Among more than 100,000 clones listed, around 70% were seen once. The specimen sequenced was PBMCs. Every receptor here comes from a woman aged 40 to 50 in good health and CMV-seropositive.

The chain combines TRBV7-9 with TRBJ1-6; weak D call: TRBD1 (6 bases). Germline V gene lookup returns CDR1 SEHNR and CDR2 FQNEAQ (reference sequence). V gave up 2 bases and J gave up 8 bases, with 10 bases separating them. This CDR3 has 14 residues. The CDR3 DNA is TGTGCCAGCAGCTTACAGGGGTGGGATTCACCCCTCCACTTT. Encoded protein: CASSLQGWDSPLHF.

The genes are TRBV5-8 and TRBJ2-4; perhaps TRBD2 as D (6 bases). The germline V gene has CDR1 SGHTS and CDR2 YDEGEE. The CDR3 is 14 amino acids. Trimming removed 4 bases at V and 6 bases at J, with 14 bases between. The CDR3 spells CASSIDGGPNIQYF. CDR3 in DNA: TGTGCCAGCAGCATTGACGGGGGTCCAAACATTCAGTACTTC.

The chain uses TRBV6-5 and TRBJ2-7, with 7 bases identical to TRBD2. This CDR3 is built from 15 residues. V was clipped by 6 bases and J by 3 bases; unmatched bases: 11. Germline loops: CDR1 MNHEY, CDR2 SVGAGI. CDR3 sequence: CASSQQAASGYEQYF. CDR3 DNA: TGTGCCAGCAGCCAACAGGCCGCTAGCGGCTACGAGCAGTACTTC.

The chain couples TRBV5-1 to TRBJ1-6; D gene unclear. V was clipped by 2 bases and J by 10 bases, with 13 bases between them. The CDR3 is 14 residues long. The germline gives CDR1 SGHRS, CDR2 YFSETQ. CDR3 bases: TGCGCCAGCAGCTTCGGATCCGAGGGATCACCCCTCCACTTT. It specifies CASSFGSEGSPLHF. Complete variable domain (other parts from reference TRBV5-1 and TRBJ1-6): KAGVTQTPRYLIKTRGQQVTLSCSPISGHRSVSWYQQTPGQGLQFLFEYFSETQRNKGNFPGRFSGRQFSNSRSEMNVSTLELGDSALYLCASSFGSEGSPLHFGNGTRLTVT.

This chain links TRBV19 with TRBJ1-1; D is unresolved. The CDR3 totals 14 residues. Germline CDR1 is LNHDA and CDR2 is SQIVND (reference sequence). V lost 6 bases to trimming and J lost 0 bases, with 11 bases between them. In DNA, the CDR3 is TGTGCCAGTAGCCCCCAAGCTATGAACACTGAAGCTTTCTTT. Protein product: CASSPQAMNTEAFF.

The V and J genes are TRBV5-1 and TRBJ2-5; TRBD2 agrees at 8 bases. The CDR3 has 15 amino acids. Germline assignment: CDR1 SGHRS and CDR2 YFSETQ. Trimming took 0 bases from V and 2 from J; bases not matched to a gene: 3. The CDR3 DNA is TGCGCCAGCAGCTTGGTCGGGGGGGGACAAGAGACCCAGTACTTC. Protein sequence: CASSLVGGGQETQYF. The full variable domain, rest sourced from reference TRBV5-1 and TRBJ2-5, is KAGVTQTPRYLIKTRGQQVTLSCSPISGHRSVSWYQQTPGQGLQFLFEYFSETQRNKGNFPGRFSGRQFSNSRSEMNVSTLELGDSALYLCASSLVGGGQETQYFGPGTRLLVL.

V is TRBV7-2 and J is TRBJ1-5; TRBD1 aligns across 7 bases. The CDR3 sequence is 13 residues long. With 6 bases clipped from V and 4 bases from J, the junction kept 3 bases outside the gene matches. Germline V CDR1 and CDR2: SGHTA, FQGNSA. The CDR3 region is CASSTQGNQPQHF. CDR3 nucleotide sequence: TGTGCCAGCAGTACACAGGGGAATCAGCCCCAGCATTTT.

This clone was seen a single time. The chain carries TRBV5-1 and TRBJ1-2; 9 nucleotides align to TRBD1. Germline V CDR1 and CDR2: SGHRS, YFSETQ. The CDR3 spans 16 residues. V lost 4 bases to trimming and J lost 6 bases; unmatched junction nucleotides: 13. For the CDR3, the DNA is TGCGCCAGCAGCGCCCGGACAGGGGTTTTTCAAGATGGCTACACCTTC. It is translated as CASSARTGVFQDGYTF.

The rearrangement joins TRBV7-3 to TRBJ2-1; 8 nucleotides agree with TRBD2. The CDR3 runs to 14 residues. From germline, CDR1 is SGHTA and CDR2 FQGTGA. Trimming removed 6 bases from V and 4 bases from J; junction bases left unmatched: 5. The CDR3 is CASSFSGGYNEQFF. The CDR3 region has the DNA TGTGCCAGCAGTTTCAGCGGGGGTTACAATGAGCAGTTCTTC. The variable domain in full, with the rest retrieved from reference TRBV7-3 and TRBJ2-1, is GAGVSQTPSNKVTEKGKYVELRCDPISGHTALYWYRQSLGQGPEFLIYFQGTGAADDSGLPNDRFFAVRPEGSVSTLKIQRTERGDSAVYLCASSFSGGYNEQFFGPGTRLTVL.

This rearrangement joins TRBV27 to TRBJ2-6; no clear D gene. V was clipped by 5 bases and J by 2 bases, with 10 bases between them. Germline loops: CDR1 MNHEY, CDR2 SMNVEV (reference sequence). The CDR3 contains 15 residues. The chain's CDR3 is CASSLLEPGANVLTF. The CDR3 DNA is TGTGCCAGCAGTCTTCTAGAGCCTGGGGCCAACGTCCTGACTTTC.

The chain employs TRBV13 and TRBJ2-5; D perhaps matches TRBD1 (5 bases). The V end was cut by 6 bases, the J end by 2 bases, with 7 bases between. The CDR3 length is 12 residues. Germline CDR1 reads PRHDT; CDR2 reads FYEKMQ (reference sequence). In DNA, the CDR3 is TGTGCCAGCAGTCGACAGCAAGAGACCCAGTACTTC. Amino acid sequence: CASSRQQETQYF.

This chain connects TRBV11-3 to TRBJ1-1, with a tentative D call TRBD1 (5 bases). From germline, CDR1 is SGHNT and CDR2 YENEEA. The CDR3 length is 12 residues. V was shortened by 3 bases and J by 6 bases, with 8 bases between the two germline ends. CDR3 residues: CASSLGRAEAFF. CDR3 nucleotides: TGTGCCAGCAGCTTGGGCAGGGCTGAAGCTTTCTTT.

The chain couples TRBV7-6 to TRBJ2-2; D might be TRBD2 (6 bases). There are 14 residues in the CDR3. The germline V gene has CDR1 SGHVS and CDR2 FNYEAQ. Trimming removed 4 bases at V and 2 bases at J, with 8 bases between. For the CDR3, the DNA is TGTGCCAGCAGCTCCGGGACTAACACCGGGGAGCTGTTTTTT. The encoded protein is CASSSGTNTGELFF.

V gene TRBV10-3 combines with J gene TRBJ1-1, with D unresolved. The CDR3 contains 14 residues. The ends were cut back, 2 bases at V and 1 base at J, with 8 bases in the middle. In germline, CDR1 is ENHRY, CDR2 SYGVKD. The CDR3 nucleotides read TGTGCCATCAGTGAGGAGCCCCCGAACACTGAAGCTTTCTTT. Its translation is CAISEEPPNTEAFF.

This chain uses TRBV7-2 with TRBJ2-3; TRBD2 matches 12 bases. Germline-derived CDR1 and CDR2 are SGHTA and FQGNSA. V shed 6 bases and J 0 bases; nucleotides not matched to a gene: 1. CDR3 size: 15 residues. The CDR3 sequence: CASRLAGGSTDTQYF. The DNA for the CDR3 is TGTGCCAGCAGGCTAGCGGGGGGGAGCACAGATACGCAGTATTTT.

V is TRBV7-3 and J is TRBJ2-1; tentatively, D is TRBD2 (7 bases). The V and J ends lost 6 bases and 5 bases respectively, with 17 bases between them. In germline, CDR1 is SGHTA, CDR2 FQGTGA. CDR3 length: 15 residues. The CDR3 nucleotides read TGTGCCAGCAGTCTTTGGGGGGGGCTTAACAATGAGCAGTTCTTC. Protein sequence: CASSLWGGLNNEQFF.

Remarks on this clone: This CDR3 is also generated by other DNA sequences in the sample. The chain links TRBV5-1 to TRBJ2-5, with TRBD2 identical over 8 bases. The CDR3 extends over 14 amino acids. Trimming took 1 base from V and 2 from J; bases not matched to a gene: 1. CDR1 SGHRS and CDR2 YFSETQ come from the germline V gene. CDR3 amino acids: CASSLSGGQETQYF. CDR3 in DNA: TGCGCCAGCAGCTTGAGCGGGGGTCAAGAGACCCAGTACTTC.

The chain couples TRBV7-6 to TRBJ2-2; tentatively, D is TRBD2 (5 bases). The germline V and J ends were trimmed by 0 bases and 11 bases, with 13 bases remaining between them. The germline gives CDR1 SGHVS, CDR2 FNYEAQ. CDR3 size: 14 residues. CDR3 residues: CASSLADRTGELFF. The CDR3 nucleotides read TGTGCCAGCAGCTTAGCGGATCGGACGGGAGAGCTGTTTTTT.

This clone appeared once. The gene calls are TRBV6-5 and TRBJ1-2, with D possibly being TRBD1 (5 bases). CDR3 size: 14 residues. V gave up 6 bases and J gave up 2 bases, with 13 bases separating them. The germline V gene has CDR1 MNHEY and CDR2 SVGAGI. The CDR3 is CASRLGGSNYGYTF. Here the CDR3 DNA reads TGTGCCAGCAGACTGGGGGGGTCCAACTATGGCTACACCTTC.

J is TRBJ2-2 and V is TRBV11-1, with 7 bases aligning to TRBD2. The CDR3 runs 17 residues. In germline, CDR1 is SGHAT, CDR2 FQDESV (reference sequence). V lost 6 bases to trimming and J lost 7 bases; unmatched junction nucleotides: 17. CDR3 residues: CASSLGPLRGYGGELFF. The DNA for the CDR3 is TGTGCCAGCAGTCTAGGTCCGTTGCGGGGGTATGGCGGGGAGCTGTTTTTT.